Here is one T cell receptor (beta chain) with its context. This clonotype has just a few counts. It has no known antigen specificity. Base-call qualities are not available, and no considerably larger clone is one nucleotide away. This sample was included in a study of T cells in Graves' hyperthyroidism and ophthalmopathy (dated by TCRdb to the late 2010s). With respect to the entire study: Peripheral blood samples were taken at initial diagnosis, before any treatment was given. Whether ophthalmopathy could be predicted prospectively was tested in an independent validation cohort made up of 18 to 20 hyperthyroidism patients plus 17 patients who later progressed to ophthalmopathy. After sampling, hyperthyroidism patients received methimazole starting at 30 mg daily, and ophthalmopathy patients received high-dose intravenous methylprednisolone. In more than five Graves' hyperthyroidism patients, the study also compared T-cell repertoires from thyroid tissue with T-cell repertoires from blood. TCR Vbeta CDR3 sequencing of some 140 peripheral blood samples (roughly 41 ophthalmopathy, over 70 hyperthyroidism and 17 progressor patients) is reported in the paper. The roughly 100 discovery patients were divided at random into training and test sets in a 7:3 ratio. To identify distinguishing TCR V-J signatures, a discovery cohort of about 100 patients was used, comprising some 43 with Graves' ophthalmopathy and 57 with stable Graves' hyperthyroidism.

The germline V gene provides CDR1 LGHNA and CDR2 YNFKEQ. V is pared back by 0 bases and J by 4 bases, with 21 bases lying between the germline termini. Including the terminal cysteine and phenylalanine, the CDR3 comprises 18 residues. Kept here is only the CDR3 DNA, which spans 54 bases and is read in frame from base 1. TCR beta CDR3 regions were amplified from RNA transcripts. The first round of RT-PCR for the TCR CDR3 was performed with the HTBI primer set and the Qiagen OneStep RT-PCR kit. The libraries were constructed in a second round of multiplex PCR and then size-selected and purified. Sequencing of the libraries was done on an Illumina HiSeq2000 using paired-end 100 bp reads. The original methods were these. SOAPnuke was used to process the raw data, throwing out any read that contained adapters or uncalled bases, had a mean Phred below 15, or lacked an exact constant-primer or identifier match. COPE v1.2.5 was used to merge high-quality paired reads, and clonotypes were defined as unique nucleotide sequences. MiTCR v1.1 was used to align the clonotypes against IMGT TRBV, TRBD and TRBJ reference segments. The analysis included only V-J combinations with a frequency above 0.0001, which together covered about 99% of the repertoires. A TCS score was defined as the ratio of F50 (clonal expansion) to E x V (chaos), with BLOSUM62-based TCRdist applied between CDR3 peptides within each V-J. Welch's t-statistics and random forest reduced several hundred V-J features to fewer than 15, which were used in a naive Bayes classifier (R e1071). TCRdb's own reprocessing of the public reads used fastp at Q25 and MiXCR and kept productive beta chains. Rows with one shared CDR3 protein collapse into an entry with the most common genes and DNA. In this record, the V and J calls reflect TCRdb's handling and not the investigators' own analysis. The sample data list about 290,000 distinct CDR3 sequences, and roughly 13% of these were observed just once. The ten largest clones represent 7.9% of the sample.

Results and caveats for the whole study, not just this receptor: A model built on a 13 V-J signature distinguished ophthalmopathy from stable hyperthyroidism, reaching 85% to 90% sensitivity and approximately 83% specificity in cross-validation and 80%/75% in testing. Most expanded thyroid clonotypes (frequency above 0.001) were also found in blood, which suggests that blood repertoires may mirror thyroid immune responses. No statistical method was used to fix the sample size in advance, and group allocation was not hidden from the investigators. During validation, the model predicted progression to ophthalmopathy a median of approximately 6 months ahead of onset, with more than 55% sensitivity and more than 72% specificity.

Stable Graves' hyperthyroidism was defined as the absence of progression to ophthalmopathy over 18 months of follow-up. Hyperthyroidism patients were aged 18 to 65 years and newly diagnosed, with disease duration of less than 2 months. Exclusion was applied to patients with uncontrolled infections, other autoimmune diseases, pregnancy or lactation. Diagnoses relied on clinical symptoms, serum thyroxine and TRAb, thyroid ultrasound and orbital computed tomography. PBMCs were separated from under 12 ml of fresh peripheral blood using Ficoll-Paque density gradient centrifugation. Total RNA was extracted using Trizol reagent, and RNA quality was assessed on an Agilent 2100 Bioanalyzer.

Sequenced: blood. This receptor was obtained from a woman between 40 and 55 years old with Graves' hyperthyroidism. Here the chain combines TRBV4-2 and TRBJ2-5; matching of 6 bases hints at TRBD2 as the D gene. The CDR3 is CASSQDWIADVPGETQYF. At the DNA level, the sequence is TGTGCCAGCAGCCAAGATTGGATAGCGGACGTCCCAGGAGAGACCCAGTACTTC.